The clone carrying this T cell receptor beta chain was counted once. Sequencing used immunoSEQ multiplex PCR; TCRdb keeps in-frame clones, though not all of them. The sample lists roughly 440,000 clones, roughly 88% occurring once. J lost 5 bases, V lost 4 bases, and 3 bases had no gene match. Germline V gene sequence: CDR1 KGHSH, CDR2 LQKENI. The CDR3 consists of 14 residues. This record comes from a study of blood T cell repertoires in COVID-19. Looking at the study overall: T cells, B-cell-depleted T cells, or PBMCs provided the cDNA or gDNA that served as material.

Sequencing was carried out using peripheral blood. The sequence was obtained from a woman in her fifties or sixties with COVID-19, enrolled during active disease. This chain links TRBV18 with TRBJ1-1; 11 nucleotides agree with TRBD1. The CDR3 DNA reads TGTGCCAGCTCACAAGGACAGGGGGCAACTGAAGCTTTCTTT. Its protein product is CASSQGQGATEAFF.